This T cell receptor beta chain is from a study of shared clonotypes between healthy human individuals. How the authors handled the data: Filtering differed, since immunoSEQ gave only junction sequences and no quality scores. The method was immunoSEQ multiplex PCR; TCRdb's version includes in-frame clones alone and lacks a portion of them. The DNA was the basis for D and trimming; V, J and clone size are from that table. The sample shows roughly 500,000 clones, about 85% of them seen only once. As regards this clone: Its antigen is still unknown.

The study's findings and limits: The small donor group covered limited genetic and exposure diversity.

Donors comprised only Caucasian adults living in Nashville, Tennessee. Genomic DNA for unsorted samples was obtained from 80 million to 100 million PBMCs. Germline CDR1 is SGHAT and CDR2 is FQNNGV. V lost 4 bases to trimming and J lost 4 bases, with 10 bases between them. The CDR3 has 13 amino acids. This clonotype was sampled from a woman in her thirties or forties in good health. Some clones in this sample may be carry-over from other donors' samples. The sequencing input was PBMCs. V is TRBV11-2 and J is TRBJ1-1; D might be TRBD1 (6 bases). This chain's CDR3 is CASSYSGATEAFF. CDR3 nucleotides: TGTGCCAGCAGCTACTCGGGGGCCACTGAAGCTTTCTTT.